These 17 T cell receptor beta chains share one sample of origin, sequenced in a study of identical twins. In TCRdb, the 5' RACE reads were re-called with MiXCR into one record per CDR3 protein. The sample yields some 1,600,000 distinct CDR3 sequences, about 32% seen once. The sample consisted of cord blood. These receptors were obtained from a newborn girl in good health.

A remark on this clonotype: A much larger clone sits a single nucleotide away, making a read error possible. The chain's CDR3 is CSARGRGFPYEQYF. In nucleotides, the CDR3 is TGCAGTGCTAGGGGCAGGGGATTTCCCTACGAGCAGTACTTC. This sequence joins TRBV20-1 and TRBJ2-7; tentative D call: TRBD1 (6 bases). The length of the CDR3 is 14 residues. Germline V gives CDR1 DFQATT, CDR2 SNEGSKA (reference sequence). Trimming removed 3 bases at V and 2 bases at J, with 14 bases between.

This clonotype has a count of ten or more. This sequence joins TRBV4-2 and TRBJ2-3; D gene ambiguous. Germline loops: CDR1 LGHNA, CDR2 YNFKEQ. The germline V and J ends were trimmed by 3 bases and 1 base, with 2 bases remaining between them. The CDR3 contains 12 residues. The chain's CDR3 is CASSQRTDTQYF. The CDR3 DNA sequence: TGTGCCAGCAGCCAGCGCACAGATACGCAGTATTTT.

CDR3 nucleotides: TGTGCCAGCAGCGCGGGGGGGTTGGGCGAAAAACTGTTTTTT. This codes for CASSAGGLGEKLFF. The rearrangement uses TRBV7-9 and TRBJ1-4, with D maybe TRBD1 (5 bases). V lost 5 bases and J 8 bases, leaving 15 bases between the germline ends. Germline V gene sequence: CDR1 SEHNR, CDR2 FQNEAQ (reference sequence). CDR3 length: 14 residues. The whole variable domain, remainder taken from reference TRBV7-9 and TRBJ1-4, is DTGVSQNPRHKITKRGQNVTFRCDPISEHNRLYWYRQTLGQGPEFLTYFQNEAQLEKSRLLSDRFSAERPKGSFSTLEIQRTEQGDSAMYLCASSAGGLGEKLFFGSGTQLSVL.

The chain couples TRBV20-1 to TRBJ2-1, with D perhaps given as TRBD1 or TRBD2 (5 bases each). Germline CDR1 and CDR2: DFQATT and SNEGSKA (reference sequence). The V end lost 0 bases, the J end lost 0 bases, and 21 bases lay between the germline ends. This CDR3 contains 19 residues. DNA for the CDR3: TGCAGTGCTAGAGATCTTCCCGGTAGAGGGGAAGGCTCCTACAATGAGCAGTTCTTC. Translated, it gives CSARDLPGRGEGSYNEQFF.

The chain is built from TRBV29-1 and TRBJ1-1, with D hard to call. Per the germline V gene, CDR1 is SQVTM and CDR2 is ANQGSEA. The CDR3 consists of 13 residues. The V gene lost 1 base and the J gene lost 4 bases, with 10 bases spanning the gap. This chain's CDR3 is CSVEGPRSTEAFF. The CDR3 bases are TGCAGCGTTGAAGGTCCAAGGTCCACTGAAGCTTTCTTT.

This clonotype was counted between two and nine times. This chain uses TRBV20-1 with TRBJ2-2; 10 bases align to TRBD2. V lost 1 base to trimming and J lost 6 bases; unmatched junction nucleotides: 2. Germline V lookup: CDR1 DFQATT, CDR2 SNEGSKA (reference sequence). The CDR3 spans 14 residues. CDR3 amino acids: CSARVLAGAGELFF. The CDR3 DNA is TGCAGTGCTAGAGTTCTAGCGGGAGCCGGGGAGCTGTTTTTT.

J is TRBJ2-3 and V is TRBV4-2, with TRBD1 matching 12 bases. The CDR3 spans 16 residues. The germline gives CDR1 LGHNA, CDR2 YNFKEQ. Trimming at V came to 4 bases and at J to 5 bases, leaving 7 bases not matched to a gene. CDR3 in amino acids: CASSLPGTGGLDTQYF. CDR3 bases: TGTGCCAGCAGCCTTCCCGGGACAGGGGGCTTAGATACGCAGTATTTT.

The CDR3: CSSSALNGQGGNYGYTF. The DNA of the CDR3 is TGCTCCTCTTCTGCGTTAAATGGACAGGGGGGGAACTATGGCTACACCTTC. V and J are TRBV20-1 and TRBJ1-2; 10 bases agree with TRBD1. The length of the CDR3 is 17 residues. Germline CDR1 and CDR2: DFQATT and SNEGSKA (reference sequence).

The sample holds a few counts of this clonotype. The chain recombines TRBV3-1 with TRBJ1-1; D not certain. The CDR3 consists of 13 residues. Germline values: CDR1 LGHDT, CDR2 YNNKEL (reference sequence). V dropped 4 bases and J dropped 5 bases, with 11 bases sitting between them. CDR3 DNA sequence: TGTGCCAGCAGCCGAGGTGGAAGGACTGAAGCTTTCTTT. Translated: CASSRGGRTEAFF.

V is TRBV20-1 and J is TRBJ1-1; possible D gene TRBD1, 6 bases. The CDR3 is 15 amino acids. Germline CDR1 reads DFQATT; CDR2 reads SNEGSKA (reference sequence). Trimming pared 1 base from V and 3 bases from J, leaving 15 bases between. The CDR3 reads CSARGLLGGDTEAFF. CDR3 DNA: TGCAGTGCTAGAGGGCTGCTAGGGGGGGACACTGAAGCTTTCTTT.

The chain's CDR3 is CASSPRGLGGADTQYF. As DNA, the CDR3 is TGCGCCAGCAGCCCCCGGGGACTAGGGGGAGCAGATACGCAGTATTTT. The chain links TRBV5-1 to TRBJ2-3; 8 bases are shared with TRBD2. Germline V gives CDR1 SGHRS, CDR2 YFSETQ. This CDR3 is built from 16 residues. V lost 4 bases and J lost 4; bases outside the gene matches: 11.

The chain uses TRBV20-1 and TRBJ1-4; a possible D gene is TRBD1 (6 bases). V lost 0 bases and J 3 bases, leaving 11 bases between the germline ends. From germline, CDR1 is DFQATT and CDR2 SNEGSKA (reference sequence). The CDR3 spans 15 residues. This chain's CDR3 is CSARDLEGANEKLFF. The CDR3 DNA sequence: TGCAGTGCTAGAGATCTGGAGGGGGCTAATGAAAAACTGTTTTTT.

This clonotype was detected only a few times. The chain uses TRBV4-2 and TRBJ2-5; 14 positions agree with TRBD2. Germline CDR1 LGHNA, CDR2 YNFKEQ. The V gene end was trimmed by 6 bases and the J gene end by 2 bases; junction bases not matched to a gene: 14. The CDR3 extends over 19 amino acids. DNA for the CDR3: TGTGCCAGCAGTCGGCCAAAGGGACTAGCGGGAGTTCAGCAAGAGACCCAGTACTTC. Its translation: CASSRPKGLAGVQQETQYF.

V usage is TRBV5-1 and J usage is TRBJ2-1; D is unresolved. This CDR3 comprises 15 residues. CDR1 and CDR2 (germline): SGHRS, YFSETQ. The V end lost 0 bases, the J end lost 2 bases, and 9 bases lay between the germline ends. CDR3 residues: CASSLAYRPYNEQFF. CDR3 sequence (DNA): TGCGCCAGCAGCTTGGCCTACAGACCCTACAATGAGCAGTTCTTC.

This clonotype was seen only once. The J gene is TRBJ1-2, the V gene TRBV10-3, with TRBD1 matching over 7 bases. Unmatched junction bases numbered 10, after V lost 3 bases and J lost 3 bases. The CDR3 has 16 residues. The germline CDR1 and CDR2 sequences are ENHRY and SYGVKD. The CDR3 region is CAISEAFGTADYGYTF. In nucleotides, the CDR3 is TGTGCCATCAGTGAAGCATTTGGGACAGCCGACTATGGCTACACCTTC.

Here the CDR3 DNA reads TGTGCCAGCAGTGCCGGGACCGTCCTCGAGACCCAGTACTTC. Amino acid sequence: CASSAGTVLETQYF. The chain links TRBV2 to TRBJ2-5; tentatively, D is TRBD1 or TRBD2 (5 bases each). This CDR3 is 14 amino acids long. Germline V gene lookup returns CDR1 SNHLY and CDR2 FYNNEI. Trimming cost V 4 bases and J 5 bases, with 14 bases left between them.

The rearrangement uses TRBV27 and TRBJ1-2; TRBD1 is a possible D gene (5 bases). Germline values: CDR1 MNHEY, CDR2 SMNVEV (reference sequence). The CDR3 runs to 15 residues. Trimming removed 3 bases from V and 2 bases from J, with 13 bases in between. The CDR3 nucleotides are TGTGCCAGCAGTTTTTCGGGGACGGCAAACTATGGCTACACCTTC. This codes for CASSFSGTANYGYTF.